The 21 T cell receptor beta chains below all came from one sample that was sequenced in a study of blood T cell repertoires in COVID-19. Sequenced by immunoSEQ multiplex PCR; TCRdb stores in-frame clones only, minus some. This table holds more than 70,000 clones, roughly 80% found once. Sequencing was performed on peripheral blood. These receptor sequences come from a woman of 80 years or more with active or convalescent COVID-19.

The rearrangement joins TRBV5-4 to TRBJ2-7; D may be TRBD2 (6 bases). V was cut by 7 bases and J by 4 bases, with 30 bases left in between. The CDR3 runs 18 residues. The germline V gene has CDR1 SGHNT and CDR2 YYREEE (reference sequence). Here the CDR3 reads CASGPRLGGRGGRYEQYF. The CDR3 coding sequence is TGTGCCAGCGGCCCCCGTTTAGGAGGGAGAGGAGGGAGGTACGAGCAGTACTTC.

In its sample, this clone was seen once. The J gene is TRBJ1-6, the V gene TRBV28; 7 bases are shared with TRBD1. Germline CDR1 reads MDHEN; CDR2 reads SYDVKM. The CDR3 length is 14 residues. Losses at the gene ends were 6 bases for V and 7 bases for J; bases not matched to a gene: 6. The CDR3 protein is CASRKGGLNSPLHF. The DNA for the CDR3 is TGTGCCAGCAGGAAAGGGGGCTTGAATTCACCCCTCCACTTT.

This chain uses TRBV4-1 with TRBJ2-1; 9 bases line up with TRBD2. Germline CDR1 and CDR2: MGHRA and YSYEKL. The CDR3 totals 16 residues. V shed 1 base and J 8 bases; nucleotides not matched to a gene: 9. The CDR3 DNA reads TGCGCCAGCAGCCAAGGTCTCGCGGGGGGGTGGGATGAGCAGTTCTTC. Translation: CASSQGLAGGWDEQFF.

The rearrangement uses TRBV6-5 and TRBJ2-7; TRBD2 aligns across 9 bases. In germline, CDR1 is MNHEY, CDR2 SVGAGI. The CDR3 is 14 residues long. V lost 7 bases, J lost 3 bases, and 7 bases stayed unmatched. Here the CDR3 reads CASISRTSVYEQYF. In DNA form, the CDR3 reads TGTGCCAGCATTTCTAGGACTAGCGTCTACGAGCAGTACTTC.

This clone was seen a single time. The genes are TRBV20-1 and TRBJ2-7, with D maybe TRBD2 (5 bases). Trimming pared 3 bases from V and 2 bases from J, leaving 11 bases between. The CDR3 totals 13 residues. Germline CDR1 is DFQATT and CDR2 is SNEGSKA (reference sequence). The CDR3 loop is CSASRGVTYEQYF. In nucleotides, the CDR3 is TGCAGTGCTAGTCGGGGAGTGACCTACGAGCAGTACTTC.

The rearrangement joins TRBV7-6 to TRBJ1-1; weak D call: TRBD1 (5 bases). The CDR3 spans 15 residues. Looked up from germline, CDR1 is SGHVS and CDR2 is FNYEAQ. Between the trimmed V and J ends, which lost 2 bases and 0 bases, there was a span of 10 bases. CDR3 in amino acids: CASSLQGGMNTEAFF. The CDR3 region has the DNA TGTGCCAGCAGCTTACAGGGTGGGATGAACACTGAAGCTTTCTTT.

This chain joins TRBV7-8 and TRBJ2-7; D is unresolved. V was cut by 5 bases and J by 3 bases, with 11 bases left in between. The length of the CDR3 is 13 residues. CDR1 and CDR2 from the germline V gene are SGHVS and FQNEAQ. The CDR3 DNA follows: TGTGCCAGCAGCCAGAGCGCGTTCTACGAGCAGTACTTC. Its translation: CASSQSAFYEQYF.

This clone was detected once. This CDR3 reads CASTEVGYPHNTQYF. The CDR3 DNA reads TGTGCCAGCACAGAAGTGGGCTATCCTCATAATACGCAGTATTTT. The rearrangement uses TRBV5-6 and TRBJ2-3; D unclear. Trimming removed 6 bases from V and 7 bases from J, with 21 bases in between. CDR3 length equals 15 residues. Germline V CDR1 and CDR2: SGHDT, YYEEEE.

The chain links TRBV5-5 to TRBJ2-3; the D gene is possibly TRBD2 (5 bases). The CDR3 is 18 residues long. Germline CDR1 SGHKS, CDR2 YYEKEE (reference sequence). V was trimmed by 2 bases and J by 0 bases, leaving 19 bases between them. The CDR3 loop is CASSFQVSGETSTDTQYF. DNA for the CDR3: TGTGCCAGCAGCTTTCAGGTCTCCGGGGAGACTAGCACAGATACGCAGTATTTT.

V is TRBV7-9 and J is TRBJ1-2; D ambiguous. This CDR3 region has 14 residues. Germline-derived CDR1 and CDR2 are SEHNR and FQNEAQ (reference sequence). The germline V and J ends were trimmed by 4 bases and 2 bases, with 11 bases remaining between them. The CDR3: CASSYNPRNYGYTF. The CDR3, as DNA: TGTGCCAGCAGCTATAATCCTCGGAACTATGGCTACACCTTC.

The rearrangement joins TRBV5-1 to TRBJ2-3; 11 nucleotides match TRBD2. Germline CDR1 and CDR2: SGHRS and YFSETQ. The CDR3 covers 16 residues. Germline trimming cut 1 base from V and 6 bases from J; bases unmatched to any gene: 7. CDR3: CASSLISGGARDTQYF. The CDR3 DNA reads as TGCGCCAGCAGCTTGATTAGCGGGGGGGCCAGGGATACGCAGTATTTT.

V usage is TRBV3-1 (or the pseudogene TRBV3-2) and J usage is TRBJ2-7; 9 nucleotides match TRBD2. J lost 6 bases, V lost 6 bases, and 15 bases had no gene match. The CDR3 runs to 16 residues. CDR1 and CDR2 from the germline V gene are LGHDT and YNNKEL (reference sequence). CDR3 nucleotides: TGTGCCAGCAGTCGGGGACTAGCCACTAGGGAATCCGAGCAGTACTTC. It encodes CASSRGLATRESEQYF.

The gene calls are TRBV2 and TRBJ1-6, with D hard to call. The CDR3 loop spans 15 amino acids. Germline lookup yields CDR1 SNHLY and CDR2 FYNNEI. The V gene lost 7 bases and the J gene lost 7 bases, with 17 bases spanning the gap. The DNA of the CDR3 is TGTGCCAGCACCGAAGTGGCAGGTCCCAATTCACCCCTCCACTTT. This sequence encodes CASTEVAGPNSPLHF.

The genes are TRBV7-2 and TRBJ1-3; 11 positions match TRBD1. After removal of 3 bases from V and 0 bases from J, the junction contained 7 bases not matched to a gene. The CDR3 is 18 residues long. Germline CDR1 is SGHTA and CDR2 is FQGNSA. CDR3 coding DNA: TGTGCCAGCAGCTTCAACGGGACAGGGGGGTTCTCTGGAAACACCATATATTTT. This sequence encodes CASSFNGTGGFSGNTIYF.

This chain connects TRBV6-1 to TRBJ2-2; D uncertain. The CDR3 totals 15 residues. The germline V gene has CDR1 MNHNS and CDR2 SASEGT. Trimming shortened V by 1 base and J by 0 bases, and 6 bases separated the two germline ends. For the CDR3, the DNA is TGTGCCAGCAGTGAAGGGGCAGCGAACACCGGGGAGCTGTTTTTT. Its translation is CASSEGAANTGELFF.

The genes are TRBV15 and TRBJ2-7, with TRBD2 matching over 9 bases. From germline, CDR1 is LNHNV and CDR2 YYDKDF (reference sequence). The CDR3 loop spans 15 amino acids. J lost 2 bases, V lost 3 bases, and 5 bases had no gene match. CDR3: CATSSGLANAYEQYF. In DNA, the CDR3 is TGTGCCACCAGCAGCGGACTAGCGAACGCCTACGAGCAGTACTTC.

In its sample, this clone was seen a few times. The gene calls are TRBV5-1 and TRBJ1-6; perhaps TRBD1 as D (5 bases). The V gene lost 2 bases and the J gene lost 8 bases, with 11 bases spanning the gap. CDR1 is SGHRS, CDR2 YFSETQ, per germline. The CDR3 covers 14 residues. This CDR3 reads CASSFRGGDSPLHF. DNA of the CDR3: TGCGCCAGCAGCTTCCGGGGAGGGGATTCACCCCTCCACTTT.

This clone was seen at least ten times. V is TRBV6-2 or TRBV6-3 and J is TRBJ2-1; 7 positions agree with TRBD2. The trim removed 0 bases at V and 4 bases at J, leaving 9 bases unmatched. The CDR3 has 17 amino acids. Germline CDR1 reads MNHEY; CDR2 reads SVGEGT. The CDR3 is CASSYSPPSGVYNEQFF. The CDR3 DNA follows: TGTGCCAGCAGTTACTCGCCCCCTAGCGGAGTTTACAATGAGCAGTTCTTC.

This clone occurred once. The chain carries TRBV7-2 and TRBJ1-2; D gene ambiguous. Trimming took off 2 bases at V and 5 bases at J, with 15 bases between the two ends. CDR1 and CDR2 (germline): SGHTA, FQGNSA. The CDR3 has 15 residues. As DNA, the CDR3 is TGTGCCAGCAGCTTATCCAAGGAAAGCGGATATGGCTACACCTTC. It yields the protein CASSLSKESGYGYTF.

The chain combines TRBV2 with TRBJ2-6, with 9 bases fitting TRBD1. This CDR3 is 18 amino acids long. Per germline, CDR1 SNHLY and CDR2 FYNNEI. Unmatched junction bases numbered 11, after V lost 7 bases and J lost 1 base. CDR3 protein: CASNSGQGLFSGANVLTF. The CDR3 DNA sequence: TGTGCCAGCAACTCAGGACAGGGGCTTTTTTCTGGGGCCAACGTCCTGACTTTC.

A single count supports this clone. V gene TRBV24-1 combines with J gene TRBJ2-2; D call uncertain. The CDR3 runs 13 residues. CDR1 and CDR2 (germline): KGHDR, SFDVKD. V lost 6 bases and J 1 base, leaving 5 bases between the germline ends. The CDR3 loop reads CATSSVNTGELFF. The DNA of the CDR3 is TGTGCCACCAGTTCCGTGAACACCGGGGAGCTGTTTTTT.